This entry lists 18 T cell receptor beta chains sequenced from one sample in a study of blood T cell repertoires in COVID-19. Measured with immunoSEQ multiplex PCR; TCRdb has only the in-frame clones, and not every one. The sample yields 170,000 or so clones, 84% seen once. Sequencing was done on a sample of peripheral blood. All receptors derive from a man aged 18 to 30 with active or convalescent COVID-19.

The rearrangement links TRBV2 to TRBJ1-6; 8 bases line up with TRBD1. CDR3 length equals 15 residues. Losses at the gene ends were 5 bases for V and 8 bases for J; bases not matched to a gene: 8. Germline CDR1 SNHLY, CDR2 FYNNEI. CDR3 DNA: TGTGCCAGCAGTCGGGACAGGTCAATTGATTCACCCCTCCACTTT. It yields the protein CASSRDRSIDSPLHF. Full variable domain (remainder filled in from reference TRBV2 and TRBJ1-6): EPEVTQTPSHQVTQMGQEVILRCVPISNHLYFYWYRQILGQKVEFLVSFYNNEISEKSEIFDDQFSVERPDGSNFTLKIRSTKLEDSAMYFCASSRDRSIDSPLHFGNGTRLTVT.

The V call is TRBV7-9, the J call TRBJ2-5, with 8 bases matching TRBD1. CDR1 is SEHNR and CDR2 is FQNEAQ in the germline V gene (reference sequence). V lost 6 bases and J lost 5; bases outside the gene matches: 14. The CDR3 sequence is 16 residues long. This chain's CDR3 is CASSLTPQGARETQYF. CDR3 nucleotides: TGTGCCAGCAGTTTAACCCCCCAGGGGGCGAGGGAGACCCAGTACTTC.

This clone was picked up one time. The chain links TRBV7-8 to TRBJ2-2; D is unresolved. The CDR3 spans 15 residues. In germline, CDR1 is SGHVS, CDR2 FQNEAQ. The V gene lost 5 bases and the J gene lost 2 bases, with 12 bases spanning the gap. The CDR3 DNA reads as TGTGCCAGCAGCCGATTTACAGCTAACACCGGGGAGCTGTTTTTT. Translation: CASSRFTANTGELFF.

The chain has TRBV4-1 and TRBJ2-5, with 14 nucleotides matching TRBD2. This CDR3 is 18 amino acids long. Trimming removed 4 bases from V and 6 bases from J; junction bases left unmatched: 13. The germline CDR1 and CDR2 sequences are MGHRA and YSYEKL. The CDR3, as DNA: TGCGCCAGCAGCCCGGGACTAGCGGGAGTAGGGGCGGTGCAGACCCAGTACTTC. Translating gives CASSPGLAGVGAVQTQYF.

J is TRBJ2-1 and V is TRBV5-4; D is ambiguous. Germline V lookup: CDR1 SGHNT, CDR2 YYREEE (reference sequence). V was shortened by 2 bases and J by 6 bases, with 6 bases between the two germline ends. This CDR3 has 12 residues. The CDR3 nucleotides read TGTGCCAGCAGCTTTAGATTCAATGAGCAGTTCTTC. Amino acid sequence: CASSFRFNEQFF.

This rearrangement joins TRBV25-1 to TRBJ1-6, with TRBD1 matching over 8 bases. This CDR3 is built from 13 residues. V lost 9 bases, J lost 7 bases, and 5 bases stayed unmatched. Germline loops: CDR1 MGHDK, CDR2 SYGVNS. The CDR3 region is CASRQGKNSPLHF. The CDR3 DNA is TGTGCCAGTAGACAGGGGAAAAATTCACCCCTCCACTTT.

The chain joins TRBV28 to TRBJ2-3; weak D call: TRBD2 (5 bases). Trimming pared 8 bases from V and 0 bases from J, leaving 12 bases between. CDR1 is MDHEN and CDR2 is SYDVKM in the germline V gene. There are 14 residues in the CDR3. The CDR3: CASEGGPSTDTQYF. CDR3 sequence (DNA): TGTGCCAGCGAAGGCGGGCCAAGCACAGATACGCAGTATTTT.

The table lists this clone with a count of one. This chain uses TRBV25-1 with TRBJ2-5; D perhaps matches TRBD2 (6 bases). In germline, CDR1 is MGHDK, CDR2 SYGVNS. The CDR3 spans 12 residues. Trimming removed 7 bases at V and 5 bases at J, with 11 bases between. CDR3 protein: CASMRGSETQYF. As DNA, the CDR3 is TGTGCCAGCATGCGGGGTTCGGAGACCCAGTACTTC.

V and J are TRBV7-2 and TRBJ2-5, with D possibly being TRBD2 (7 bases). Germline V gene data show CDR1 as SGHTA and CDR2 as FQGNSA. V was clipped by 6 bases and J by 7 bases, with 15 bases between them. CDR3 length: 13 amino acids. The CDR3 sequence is CASSPGGGGTQYF. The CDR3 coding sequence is TGTGCCAGCAGTCCCGGAGGGGGGGGGACCCAGTACTTC.

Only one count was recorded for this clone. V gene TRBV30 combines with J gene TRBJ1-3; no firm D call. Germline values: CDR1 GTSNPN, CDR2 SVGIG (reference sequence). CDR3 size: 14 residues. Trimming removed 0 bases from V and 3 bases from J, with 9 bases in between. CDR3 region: CAWSVTGGGNTIYF. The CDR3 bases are TGTGCCTGGAGTGTAACTGGTGGTGGAAACACCATATATTTT.

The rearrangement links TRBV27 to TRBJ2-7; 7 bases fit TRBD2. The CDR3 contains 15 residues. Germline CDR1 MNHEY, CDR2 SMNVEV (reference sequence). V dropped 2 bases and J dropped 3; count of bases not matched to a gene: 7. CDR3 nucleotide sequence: TGTGCCAGCAGTTTACGTCCGGGAGGTAACTACGAGCAGTACTTC. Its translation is CASSLRPGGNYEQYF.

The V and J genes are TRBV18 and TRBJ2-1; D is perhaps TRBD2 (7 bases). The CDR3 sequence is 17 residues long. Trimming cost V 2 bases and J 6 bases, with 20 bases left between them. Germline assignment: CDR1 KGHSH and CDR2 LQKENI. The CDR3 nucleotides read TGTGCCAGCTCACCAAGCAACACGGGGGGCTTCGGCAATGAGCAGTTCTTC. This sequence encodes CASSPSNTGGFGNEQFF. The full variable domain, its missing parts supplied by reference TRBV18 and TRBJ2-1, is NAGVMQNPRHLVRRRGQEARLRCSPMKGHSHVYWYRQLPEEGLKFMVYLQKENIIDESGMPKERFSAEFPKEGPSILRIQQVVRGDSAAYFCASSPSNTGGFGNEQFFGPGTRLTVL.

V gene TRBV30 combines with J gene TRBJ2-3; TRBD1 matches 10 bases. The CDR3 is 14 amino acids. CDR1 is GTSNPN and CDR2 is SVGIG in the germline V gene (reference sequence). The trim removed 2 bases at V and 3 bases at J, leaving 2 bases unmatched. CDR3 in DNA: TGTGCCTGGAGTAGGGGACAGGGGACAGATACGCAGTATTTT. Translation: CAWSRGQGTDTQYF. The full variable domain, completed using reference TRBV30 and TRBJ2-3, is SQTIHQWPATLVQPVGSPLSLECTVEGTSNPNLYWYRQAAGRGLQLLFYSVGIGQISSEVPQNLSASRPQDRQFILSSKKLLLSDSGFYLCAWSRGQGTDTQYFGPGTRLTVL.

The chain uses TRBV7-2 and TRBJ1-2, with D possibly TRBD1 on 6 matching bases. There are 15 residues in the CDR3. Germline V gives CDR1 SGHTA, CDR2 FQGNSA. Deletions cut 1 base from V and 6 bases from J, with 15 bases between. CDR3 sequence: CASSLGTGGAHGYTF. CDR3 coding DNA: TGTGCCAGCAGCTTAGGGACGGGGGGGGCCCATGGCTACACCTTC.

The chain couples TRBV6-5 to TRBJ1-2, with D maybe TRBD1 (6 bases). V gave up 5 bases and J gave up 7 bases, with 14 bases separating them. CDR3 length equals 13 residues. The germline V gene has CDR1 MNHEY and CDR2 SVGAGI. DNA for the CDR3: TGTGCCAGCAGTCCACAGGGTTATGCTGGCTACACCTTC. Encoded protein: CASSPQGYAGYTF.

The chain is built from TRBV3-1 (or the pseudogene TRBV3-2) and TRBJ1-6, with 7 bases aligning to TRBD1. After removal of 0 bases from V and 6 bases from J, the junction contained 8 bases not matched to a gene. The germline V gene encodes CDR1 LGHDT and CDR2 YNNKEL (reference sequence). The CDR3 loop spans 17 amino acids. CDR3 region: CASSQDGRTGINSPLHF. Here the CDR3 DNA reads TGTGCCAGCAGCCAAGATGGTAGGACAGGAATTAATTCACCCCTCCACTTT.

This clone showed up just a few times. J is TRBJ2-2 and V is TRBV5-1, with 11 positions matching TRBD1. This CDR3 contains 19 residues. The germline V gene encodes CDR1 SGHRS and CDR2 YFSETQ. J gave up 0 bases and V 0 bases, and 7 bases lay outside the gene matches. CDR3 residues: CASSLAFAGQGANTGELFF. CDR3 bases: TGCGCCAGCAGCTTGGCGTTCGCGGGACAGGGGGCGAACACCGGGGAGCTGTTTTTT. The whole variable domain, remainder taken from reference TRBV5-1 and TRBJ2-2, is KAGVTQTPRYLIKTRGQQVTLSCSPISGHRSVSWYQQTPGQGLQFLFEYFSETQRNKGNFPGRFSGRQFSNSRSEMNVSTLELGDSALYLCASSLAFAGQGANTGELFFGEGSRLTVL.

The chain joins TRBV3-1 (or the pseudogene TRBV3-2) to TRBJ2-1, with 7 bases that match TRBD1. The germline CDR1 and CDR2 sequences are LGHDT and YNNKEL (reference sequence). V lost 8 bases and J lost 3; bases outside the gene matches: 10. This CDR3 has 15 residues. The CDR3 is CASSRGSGYYNEQFF. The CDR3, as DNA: TGTGCCAGCTCCAGGGGGTCGGGGTACTACAATGAGCAGTTCTTC.